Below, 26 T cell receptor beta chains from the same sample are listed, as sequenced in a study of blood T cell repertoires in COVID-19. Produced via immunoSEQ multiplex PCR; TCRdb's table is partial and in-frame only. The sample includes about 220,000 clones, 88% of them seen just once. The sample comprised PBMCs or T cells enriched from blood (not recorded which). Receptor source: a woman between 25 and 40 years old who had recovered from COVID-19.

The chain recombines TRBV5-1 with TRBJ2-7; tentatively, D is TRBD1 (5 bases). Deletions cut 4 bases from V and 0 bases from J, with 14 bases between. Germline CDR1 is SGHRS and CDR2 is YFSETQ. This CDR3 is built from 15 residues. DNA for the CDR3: TGCGCCAGCAGCGGAGACAGTCGGTACTCCTACGAGCAGTACTTC. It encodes CASSGDSRYSYEQYF. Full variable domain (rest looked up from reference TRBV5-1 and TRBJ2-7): KAGVTQTPRYLIKTRGQQVTLSCSPISGHRSVSWYQQTPGQGLQFLFEYFSETQRNKGNFPGRFSGRQFSNSRSEMNVSTLELGDSALYLCASSGDSRYSYEQYFGPGTRLTVT.

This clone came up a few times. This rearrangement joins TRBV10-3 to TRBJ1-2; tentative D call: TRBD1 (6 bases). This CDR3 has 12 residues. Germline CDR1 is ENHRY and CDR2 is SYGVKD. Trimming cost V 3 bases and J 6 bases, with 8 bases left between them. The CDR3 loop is CAISDRGDGYTF. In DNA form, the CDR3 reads TGTGCCATCAGTGACAGGGGCGATGGCTACACCTTC.

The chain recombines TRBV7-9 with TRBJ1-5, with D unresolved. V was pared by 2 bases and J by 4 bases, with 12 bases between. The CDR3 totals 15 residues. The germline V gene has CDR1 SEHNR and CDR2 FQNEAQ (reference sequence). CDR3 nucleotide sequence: TGTGCCAGCAGCTTAAGTTGGACTGTAAATCAGCCCCAGCATTTT. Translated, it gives CASSLSWTVNQPQHF.

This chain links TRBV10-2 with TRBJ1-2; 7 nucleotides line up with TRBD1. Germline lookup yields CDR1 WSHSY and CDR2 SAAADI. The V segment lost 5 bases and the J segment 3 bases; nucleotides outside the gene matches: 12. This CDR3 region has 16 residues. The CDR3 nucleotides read TGCGCCAGCAGTCAAGGGCCCCGGACAGGTCACTATGGCTACACCTTC. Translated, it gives CASSQGPRTGHYGYTF.

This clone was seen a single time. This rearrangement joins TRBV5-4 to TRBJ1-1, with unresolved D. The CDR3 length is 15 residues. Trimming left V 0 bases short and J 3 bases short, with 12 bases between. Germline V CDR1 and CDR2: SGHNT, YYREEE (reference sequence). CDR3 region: CASSLGGKEDTEAFF. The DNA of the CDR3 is TGTGCCAGCAGCTTGGGAGGGAAAGAGGACACTGAAGCTTTCTTT.

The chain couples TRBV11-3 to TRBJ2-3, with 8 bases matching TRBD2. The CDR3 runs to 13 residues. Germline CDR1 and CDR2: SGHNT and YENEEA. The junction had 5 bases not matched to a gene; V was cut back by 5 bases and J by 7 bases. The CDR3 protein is CASSPSGGNTQYF. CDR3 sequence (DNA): TGTGCCAGCAGCCCAAGCGGGGGAAATACGCAGTATTTT.

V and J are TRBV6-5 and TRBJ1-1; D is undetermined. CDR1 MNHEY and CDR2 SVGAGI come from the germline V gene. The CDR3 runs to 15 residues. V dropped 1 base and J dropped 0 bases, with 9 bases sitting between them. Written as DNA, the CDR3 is TGTGCCAGCAGTTACTTCCGACAAATGAACACTGAAGCTTTCTTT. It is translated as CASSYFRQMNTEAFF.

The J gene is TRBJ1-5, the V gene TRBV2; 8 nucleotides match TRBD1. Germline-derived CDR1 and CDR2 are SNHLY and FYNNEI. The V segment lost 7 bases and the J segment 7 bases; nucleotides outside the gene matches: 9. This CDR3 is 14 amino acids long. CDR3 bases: TGTGCCAGCACCGCACGGACAGGGTACCAGCCCCAGCATTTT. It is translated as CASTARTGYQPQHF.

As DNA, the CDR3 is TGTGCCAGCAGCCAAGGAACAGGGGCGACCTTTTGGAATTCACCCCTCCACTTT. As protein: CASSQGTGATFWNSPLHF. V usage is TRBV3-1 (or the pseudogene TRBV3-2) and J usage is TRBJ1-6, with 7 bases that match TRBD1. Unmatched junction bases numbered 13, after V lost 1 base and J lost 7 bases. Germline V gene sequence: CDR1 LGHDT, CDR2 YNNKEL (reference sequence). CDR3 length: 18 amino acids.

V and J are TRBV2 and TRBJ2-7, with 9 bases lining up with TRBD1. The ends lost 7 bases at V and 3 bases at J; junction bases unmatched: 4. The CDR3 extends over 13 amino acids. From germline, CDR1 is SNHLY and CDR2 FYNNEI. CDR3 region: CASKGQGYYEQYF. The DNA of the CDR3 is TGTGCCAGCAAGGGACAGGGTTACTACGAGCAGTACTTC.

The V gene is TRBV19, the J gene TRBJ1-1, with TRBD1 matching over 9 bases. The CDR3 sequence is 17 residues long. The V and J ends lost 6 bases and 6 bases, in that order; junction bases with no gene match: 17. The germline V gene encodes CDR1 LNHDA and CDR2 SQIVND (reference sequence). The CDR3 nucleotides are TGTGCCAGTAGCCCCGAACAGGGGGCGCGTAGAAAAGCTGAAGCTTTCTTT. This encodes CASSPEQGARRKAEAFF.

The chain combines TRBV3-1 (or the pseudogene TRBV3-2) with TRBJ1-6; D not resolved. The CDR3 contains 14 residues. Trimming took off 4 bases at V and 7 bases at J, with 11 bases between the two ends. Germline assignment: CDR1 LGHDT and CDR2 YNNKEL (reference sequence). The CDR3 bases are TGTGCCAGCAGCCGGGTAGAGGTCAATTCACCCCTCCACTTT. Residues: CASSRVEVNSPLHF.

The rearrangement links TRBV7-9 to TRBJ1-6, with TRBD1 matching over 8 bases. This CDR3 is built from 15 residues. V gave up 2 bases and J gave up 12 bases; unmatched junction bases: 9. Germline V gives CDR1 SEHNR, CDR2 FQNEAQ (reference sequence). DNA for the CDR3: TGTGCCAGCAGCTTACCCACAGGGGGGGATATACCCCTCCACTTT. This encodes CASSLPTGGDIPLHF.

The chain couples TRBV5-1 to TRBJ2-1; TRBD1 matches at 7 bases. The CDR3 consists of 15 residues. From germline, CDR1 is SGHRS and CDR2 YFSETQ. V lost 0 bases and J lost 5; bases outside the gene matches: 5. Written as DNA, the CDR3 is TGCGCCAGCAGCTTGGATAGGGGGCTCCACAATGAGCAGTTCTTC. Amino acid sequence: CASSLDRGLHNEQFF.

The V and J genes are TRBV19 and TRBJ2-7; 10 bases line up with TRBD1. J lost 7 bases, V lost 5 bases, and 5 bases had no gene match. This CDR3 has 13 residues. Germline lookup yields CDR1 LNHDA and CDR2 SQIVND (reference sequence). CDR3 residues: CASSPWTGGEQYF. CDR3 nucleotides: TGTGCCAGTAGTCCATGGACAGGGGGGGAGCAGTACTTC.

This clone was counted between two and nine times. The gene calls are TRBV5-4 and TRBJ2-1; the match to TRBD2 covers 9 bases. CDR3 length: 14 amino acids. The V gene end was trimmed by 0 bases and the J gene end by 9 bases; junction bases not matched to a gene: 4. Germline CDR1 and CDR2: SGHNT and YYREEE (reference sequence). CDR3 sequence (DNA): TGTGCCAGCAGCTTGGACGGGACTAGCTCTGAGCAGTTCTTC. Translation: CASSLDGTSSEQFF. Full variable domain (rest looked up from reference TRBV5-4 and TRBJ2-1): ETGVTQSPTHLIKTRGQQVTLRCSSQSGHNTVSWYQQALGQGPQFIFQYYREEENGRGNFPPRFSGLQFPNYSSELNVNALELDDSALYLCASSLDGTSSEQFFGPGTRLTVL.

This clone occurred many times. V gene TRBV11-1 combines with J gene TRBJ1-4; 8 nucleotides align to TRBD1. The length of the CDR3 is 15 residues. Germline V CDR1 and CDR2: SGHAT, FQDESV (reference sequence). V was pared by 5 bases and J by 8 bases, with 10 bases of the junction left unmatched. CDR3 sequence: CASSRTGRMGEKLFF. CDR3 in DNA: TGTGCCAGCAGCCGGACAGGGCGGATGGGCGAAAAACTGTTTTTT.

CDR3 DNA: TGTGCCAGCAGCTCAGGGGGCAATGAGCAGTTCTTC. Residues: CASSSGGNEQFF. V and J are TRBV9 and TRBJ2-1, with TRBD1 matching over 7 bases. The CDR3 is 12 residues long. Germline CDR1 SGDLS, CDR2 YYNGEE. V was clipped by 4 bases and J by 6 bases; unmatched bases: 1.

CDR3 protein: CASRHPTRDRGISGNTIYF. CDR3 DNA: TGCGCCAGCAGACACCCTACACGGGACAGGGGGATCTCTGGAAACACCATATATTTT. The chain joins TRBV23-1 to TRBJ1-3, with TRBD1 matching over 11 bases. TRBV23-1 is an ORF for which the function is uncertain. The CDR3 loop spans 19 amino acids. J lost 0 bases, V lost 6 bases, and 13 bases had no gene match.

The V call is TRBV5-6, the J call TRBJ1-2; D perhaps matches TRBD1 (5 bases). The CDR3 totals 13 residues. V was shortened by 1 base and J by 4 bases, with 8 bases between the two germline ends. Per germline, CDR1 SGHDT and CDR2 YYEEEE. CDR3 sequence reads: CASSLTGSYGYTF. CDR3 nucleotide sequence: TGTGCCAGCAGCTTGACAGGATCCTATGGCTACACCTTC.

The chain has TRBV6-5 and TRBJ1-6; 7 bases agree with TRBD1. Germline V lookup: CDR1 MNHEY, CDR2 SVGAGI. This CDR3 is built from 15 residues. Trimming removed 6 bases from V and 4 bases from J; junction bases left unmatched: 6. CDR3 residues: CASRSGTDYNSPLHF. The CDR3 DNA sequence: TGTGCCAGCAGATCCGGGACAGATTATAATTCACCCCTCCACTTT.

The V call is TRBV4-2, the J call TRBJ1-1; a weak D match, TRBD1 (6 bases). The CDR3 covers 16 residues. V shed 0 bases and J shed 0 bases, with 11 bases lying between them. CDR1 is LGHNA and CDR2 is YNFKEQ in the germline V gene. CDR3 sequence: CASSQDRRGMNTEAFF. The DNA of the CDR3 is TGTGCCAGCAGCCAAGATCGTAGGGGGATGAACACTGAAGCTTTCTTT.

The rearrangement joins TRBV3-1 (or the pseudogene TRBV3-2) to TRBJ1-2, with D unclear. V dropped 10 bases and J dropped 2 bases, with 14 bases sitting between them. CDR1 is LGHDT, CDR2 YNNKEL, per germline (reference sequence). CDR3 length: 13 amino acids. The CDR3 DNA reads TGTGCCACCGCGGGCGGCAGCAACTATGGCTACACCTTC. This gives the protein CATAGGSNYGYTF.

As DNA, the CDR3 is TGCGCCAGCAGCTCCACTAGCGGGGGAAACAATGAGCAGTTCTTC. This codes for CASSSTSGGNNEQFF. This rearrangement joins TRBV5-1 to TRBJ2-1; 11 nucleotides match TRBD2. The CDR3 runs 15 residues. Germline V gene data show CDR1 as SGHRS and CDR2 as YFSETQ. The trim removed 3 bases at V and 5 bases at J, leaving 4 bases unmatched.

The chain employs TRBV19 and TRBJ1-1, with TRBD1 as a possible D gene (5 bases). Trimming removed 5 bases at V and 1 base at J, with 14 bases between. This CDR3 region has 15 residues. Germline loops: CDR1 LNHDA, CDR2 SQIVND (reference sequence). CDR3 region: CASSWAGRENTEAFF. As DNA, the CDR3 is TGTGCCAGTAGTTGGGCAGGGAGGGAGAACACTGAAGCTTTCTTT.

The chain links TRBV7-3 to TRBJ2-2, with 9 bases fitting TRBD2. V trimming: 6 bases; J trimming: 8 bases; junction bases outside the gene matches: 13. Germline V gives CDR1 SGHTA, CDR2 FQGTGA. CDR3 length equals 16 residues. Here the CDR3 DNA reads TGTGCCAGCAGTCTCGGACTAGCGTCTAACTTGGGGGAGCTGTTTTTT. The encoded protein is CASSLGLASNLGELFF.